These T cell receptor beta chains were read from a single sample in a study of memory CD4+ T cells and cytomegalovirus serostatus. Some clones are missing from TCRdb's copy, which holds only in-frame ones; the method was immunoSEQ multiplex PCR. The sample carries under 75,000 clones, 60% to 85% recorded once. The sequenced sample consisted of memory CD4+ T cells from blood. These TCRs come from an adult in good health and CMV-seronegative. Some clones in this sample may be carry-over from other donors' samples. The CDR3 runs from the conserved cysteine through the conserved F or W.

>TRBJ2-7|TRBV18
CASSPGLSYEQYF
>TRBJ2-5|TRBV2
CASRESLAAQYF
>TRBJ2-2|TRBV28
CASSLWRLAGGPGELFF
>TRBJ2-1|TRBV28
CASTPGGNYDEQFF
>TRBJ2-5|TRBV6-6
CASTGPGGSETQYF
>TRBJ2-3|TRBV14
CASSLSDTQYF
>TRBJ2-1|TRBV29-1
CSVIWTSENYNEQFF
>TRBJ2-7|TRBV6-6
CASSYGTSGNEQYF
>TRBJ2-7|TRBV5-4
CASSRTAGVDEQYF
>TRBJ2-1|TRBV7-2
CASSLSLAQAVEQFF
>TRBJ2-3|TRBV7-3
CASSPGGSTDTQYF
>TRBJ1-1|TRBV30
CAWRATDFRGNTEAFF
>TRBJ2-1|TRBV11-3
CASSSDASYNEQFF
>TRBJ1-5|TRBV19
CASSTRTGVSNQPQHF
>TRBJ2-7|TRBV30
CAWTPSGLAYEQYF
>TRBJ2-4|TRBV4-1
CASSQDSIGGQVKNIQYF
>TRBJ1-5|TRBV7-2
CASSPQGNSNQPQHF
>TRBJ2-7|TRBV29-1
CSVQGDYEQYF
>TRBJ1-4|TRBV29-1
CSANTGLGEKLFF
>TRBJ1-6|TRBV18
CASSGTGNSPLHF
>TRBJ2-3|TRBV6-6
CASTSGSADTQYF
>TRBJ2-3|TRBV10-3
CAIQGIGTDTQYF
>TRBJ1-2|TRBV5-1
CASSLGTGVNYGYTF
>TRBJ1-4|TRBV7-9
CASRAKFGGTGDEKLFF
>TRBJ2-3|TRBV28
CASSVGTGFTDTQYF
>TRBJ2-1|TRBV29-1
CSVLAVSSYNEQFF
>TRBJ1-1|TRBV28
CASSLDAYTEAFF
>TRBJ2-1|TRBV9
CASSVGDGSYNEQFF
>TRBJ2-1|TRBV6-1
CASGKGQGDHNEQFF
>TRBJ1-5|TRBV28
CASTDDRGQPQHF
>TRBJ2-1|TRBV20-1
CSGLGSEQFF
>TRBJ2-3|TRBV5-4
CASSPPTDSNTQYF
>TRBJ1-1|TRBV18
CASSPPYRRINTEAFF
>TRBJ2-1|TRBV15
CATSRNRLDPSYNEQFF
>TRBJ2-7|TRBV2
CASSLQVYEQYF
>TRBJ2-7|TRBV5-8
CASSTYEQYF